Listed below are T cell receptor beta chains from one sample, sequenced in a study of blood T cell repertoires in COVID-19. Profiled with immunoSEQ multiplex PCR; TCRdb holds only in-frame clones, not every one. The sample has around 250,000 clones, approximately 82% seen once. The sequencing sample was made of peripheral blood. The origin of the receptors is an elderly woman with acute or convalescent COVID-19. Each CDR3 is given with its conserved first and last residue. The order of the fields is D gene, J gene, clone size, V gene, CDR3 protein, CDR3 DNA. The D gene is left open where the match is weak. Size is stated for part of the rows, as once, few or many counts, or as a class when the clone is expanded.

>TRBD2|TRBJ2-1|-|TRBV18
CASSPQASGRSEQFF
TGTGCCAGCTCACCACAAGCTAGCGGGAGGAGTGAGCAGTTCTTC
>-|TRBJ1-1|-|TRBV6-6
CASSRQGRAEAFF
TGTGCCAGCAGTAGGCAGGGCCGGGCTGAAGCTTTCTTT
>TRBD2|TRBJ2-2|once|TRBV10-3
CAISQRGDILTGELFF
TGTGCCATCAGCCAGCGGGGCGACATCCTAACCGGGGAGCTGTTTTTT
>-|TRBJ2-7|-|TRBV9
CASSSRLDSYEQYF
TGTGCCAGCAGCTCCCGACTAGACTCCTACGAGCAGTACTTC
>TRBD2|TRBJ2-7|once|TRBV6-6
CASSYGIAGASYEQYF
TGTGCCAGCAGTTACGGGATAGCGGGGGCCTCCTACGAGCAGTACTTC
>TRBD1|TRBJ2-2|-|TRBV6-2/TRBV6-3
CASSYRTGMNTGELFF
TGTGCCAGCAGTTACCGGACAGGAATGAACACCGGGGAGCTGTTTTTT
>TRBD2|TRBJ2-1|few|TRBV14
CASSLGLAGEQFF
TGTGCCAGCAGCCTTGGACTAGCGGGTGAGCAGTTCTTC
>TRBD1|TRBJ1-6|-|TRBV7-2
CASSLGTGSNSPLHF
TGTGCCAGCAGCTTAGGGACAGGGTCTAATTCACCCCTCCACTTT
>-|TRBJ2-5|-|TRBV11-2
CASSFQGLETQYF
TGTGCCAGCAGCTTTCAGGGGTTAGAGACCCAGTACTTC
>TRBD1|TRBJ1-6|-|TRBV5-6
CASSLDTGGAYSPLHF
TGTGCCAGCAGCTTAGACACAGGGGGCGCTTATTCACCCCTCCACTTT
>TRBD2|TRBJ2-1|-|TRBV29-1
CSVPTSSGAYNEQFF
TGCAGCGTCCCCACTTCTAGCGGGGCCTACAATGAGCAGTTCTTC
>TRBD1|TRBJ2-5|-|TRBV7-9
CASSLTQGKETQYF
TGTGCCAGCAGCTTAACACAGGGGAAAGAGACCCAGTACTTC
>-|TRBJ2-7|-|TRBV21-1
CASSKGHPPGSTYEQYF
TGTGCCAGCAGCAAAGGTCACCCCCCGGGGTCTACCTACGAGCAGTACTTC
>-|TRBJ1-5|-|TRBV14
CASSQTGSAQPQHF
TGTGCCAGCAGCCAAACAGGGTCGGCTCAGCCCCAGCATTTT
>TRBD1|TRBJ1-5|-|TRBV28
CASIPGTGSNQPQHF
TGTGCCAGCATTCCAGGGACAGGGAGCAATCAGCCCCAGCATTTT
>TRBD1|TRBJ1-1|-|TRBV6-5
CASRGTGNTEAFF
TGTGCCAGCAGAGGGACAGGGAACACTGAAGCTTTCTTT
>-|TRBJ2-5|-|TRBV2
CASSAGVETQYF
TGTGCCAGCAGTGCAGGGGTGGAGACCCAGTACTTC
>TRBD1|TRBJ1-5|few|TRBV19
CASSISPGQGKKPQHF
TGTGCCAGTAGTATCAGCCCGGGACAGGGGAAGAAGCCCCAGCATTTT
>TRBD1|TRBJ2-3|-|TRBV19
CASSSATGGLSQESLSDTQYF
TGTGCCAGTAGTAGCGCGACAGGGGGCCTATCTCAGGAATCTTTATCAGATACGCAGTATTTT
>-|TRBJ2-3|-|TRBV15
CATSRDASTDTQYF
TGTGCCACCAGCAGAGATGCGAGCACAGATACGCAGTATTTT
>-|TRBJ2-2|-|TRBV7-2
CASSSRDFNTGELFF
TGTGCCAGCAGCTCCCGGGACTTTAACACCGGGGAGCTGTTTTTT
>TRBD1|TRBJ2-1|-|TRBV7-9
CASSSMDRRYNEQFF
TGTGCCAGCAGCTCCATGGACAGGCGGTACAATGAGCAGTTCTTC
>-|TRBJ2-1|-|TRBV27
CASKQGISNEQFF
TGTGCCAGCAAGCAGGGGATAAGCAATGAGCAGTTCTTC
>TRBD1|TRBJ2-2|-|TRBV9
CASSVRTGNTGELFF
TGTGCCAGCAGCGTACGGACAGGAAACACCGGGGAGCTGTTTTTT
>-|TRBJ1-2|few|TRBV7-3
CASSLAQGDGYTF
TGTGCCAGCAGCTTGGCTCAGGGTGATGGCTACACCTTC
>-|TRBJ1-5|-|TRBV7-2
CASSLSSVRNQPQHF
TGTGCCAGCAGCTTATCTTCTGTCCGCAATCAGCCCCAGCATTTT
>TRBD1|TRBJ1-2|-|TRBV5-5
CASSPTGRYIYGYTF
TGTGCCAGCAGCCCGACAGGGCGGTACATCTATGGCTACACCTTC
>TRBD2|TRBJ2-3|-|TRBV4-2
CASSQGIAGGRGDTQYF
TGTGCCAGCAGCCAAGGGATAGCGGGGGGGAGGGGAGATACGCAGTATTTT
>-|TRBJ1-2|few|TRBV6-5
CASSYRAGGYTF
TGTGCCAGCAGTTATCGGGCGGGAGGCTACACCTTC
>TRBD1|TRBJ1-1|-|TRBV5-1
CASSLGSPGTATFLAVVEAFF
TGCGCCAGCAGCCTAGGGAGTCCCGGGACAGCAACCTTCCTGGCTGTCGTCGAAGCTTTCTTT
>-|TRBJ2-3|-|TRBV4-2
CASSQDAFGKDTQYF
TGTGCCAGCAGCCAAGATGCTTTCGGGAAAGATACGCAGTATTTT
>-|TRBJ1-3|-|TRBV9
CASNLGFGNTIYF
TGTGCCAGCAATCTCGGGTTCGGAAACACCATATATTTT
>TRBD2|TRBJ2-7|-|TRBV28
CASSFPPGRGEQYF
TGTGCCAGCAGTTTTCCGCCGGGGAGGGGCGAGCAGTACTTC
>TRBD2|TRBJ2-7|-|TRBV7-2
CASSSTSGHPSYEQYF
TGTGCCAGCAGCTCGACTAGCGGGCACCCCTCCTACGAGCAGTACTTC
>TRBD1|TRBJ2-7|-|TRBV3-1/TRBV3-2
CASSRAGGTYEQYF
TGTGCCAGCAGCCGGGCAGGGGGCACGTACGAGCAGTACTTC
>TRBD1|TRBJ1-1|-|TRBV29-1
CSVMRQGTEAFF
TGCAGCGTTATGAGACAGGGGACTGAAGCTTTCTTT
>TRBD1|TRBJ2-7|-|TRBV6-5
CASRPGQSSYEQYF
TGTGCCAGCAGACCGGGACAGAGCTCCTACGAGCAGTACTTC
>-|TRBJ1-2|-|TRBV5-1
CASSLEWGPYGYTF
TGCGCCAGCAGCTTGGAGTGGGGGCCCTATGGCTACACCTTC
>-|TRBJ2-7|-|TRBV7-9
CASSLAPDGDPDEQYF
TGTGCCAGCAGCTTAGCGCCGGACGGGGATCCCGACGAGCAGTACTTC
>TRBD2|TRBJ2-1|-|TRBV6-5
CASSYSAGGYNEQFF
TGTGCCAGCAGTTACTCGGCGGGGGGTTACAATGAGCAGTTCTTC
>-|TRBJ2-3|-|TRBV18
CASSPQGGDADTQYF
TGTGCCAGCTCACCACAAGGGGGGGATGCAGATACGCAGTATTTT
>-|TRBJ2-5|-|TRBV7-3
CASSLTGAGETQYF
TGTGCCAGCAGCTTAACTGGGGCTGGAGAGACCCAGTACTTC
>TRBD2|TRBJ2-5|few|TRBV11-2
CASSALADSETQYF
TGTGCCAGCAGCGCACTAGCGGACTCGGAGACCCAGTACTTC
>TRBD1|TRBJ1-2|-|TRBV5-4
CASSQLPGQGLYGYTF
TGTGCCAGCAGTCAGCTACCGGGACAGGGACTCTATGGCTACACCTTC
>-|TRBJ1-1|once|TRBV7-9
CAVVVGNVNTEAFF
TGTGCCGTCGTTGTTGGCAATGTGAACACTGAAGCTTTCTTT
>-|TRBJ1-6|-|TRBV30
CAWSLETGIDSPLHF
TGTGCCTGGAGTTTGGAGACAGGTATCGATTCACCCCTCCACTTT
>TRBD1|TRBJ1-6|-|TRBV25-1
CASSVTGGDSPLHF
TGTGCCAGCAGTGTGACAGGGGGTGATTCACCCCTCCACTTT
>-|TRBJ2-5|once|TRBV12-3/TRBV12-4
CASSLLRLETQYF
TGTGCCAGCAGTTTACTGAGGTTGGAGACCCAGTACTTC
>TRBD2|TRBJ2-7|-|TRBV5-4
CASSLRLAGTYEQYF
TGTGCCAGCAGCTTAAGACTAGCGGGTACCTACGAGCAGTACTTC
>-|TRBJ2-1|few|TRBV12-3/TRBV12-4
CASSANYNEQFF
TGTGCCAGCAGTGCGAACTACAATGAGCAGTTCTTC
>-|TRBJ1-2|-|TRBV10-3
CAISDGNANYGYTF
TGTGCCATCAGTGACGGGAATGCTAACTATGGCTACACCTTC
>-|TRBJ1-4|-|TRBV4-2
CASGTREGEKLFF
TGTGCCAGCGGAACAAGGGAGGGTGAAAAACTGTTTTTT
>-|TRBJ1-4|-|TRBV7-9
CASSQVVILQNEKLFF
TGTGCCAGCAGCCAAGTTGTTATTCTCCAGAATGAAAAACTGTTTTTT
>TRBD1|TRBJ1-1|once|TRBV6-2/TRBV6-3
CASSYGGTGLNTEAFF
TGTGCCAGCAGTTACGGGGGGACAGGTCTGAACACTGAAGCTTTCTTT